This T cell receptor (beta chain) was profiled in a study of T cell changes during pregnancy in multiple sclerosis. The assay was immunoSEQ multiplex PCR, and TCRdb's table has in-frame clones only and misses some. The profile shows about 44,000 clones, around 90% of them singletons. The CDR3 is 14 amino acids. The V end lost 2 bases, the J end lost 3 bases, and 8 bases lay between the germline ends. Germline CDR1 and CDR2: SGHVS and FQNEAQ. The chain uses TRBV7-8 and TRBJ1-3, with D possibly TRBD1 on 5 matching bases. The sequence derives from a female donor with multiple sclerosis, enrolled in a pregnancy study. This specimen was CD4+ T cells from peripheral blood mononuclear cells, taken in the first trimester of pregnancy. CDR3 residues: CASSLWGFGNTIYF. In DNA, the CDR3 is TGTGCCAGCAGCTTATGGGGCTTTGGAAACACCATATATTTT.